Listed here are 8 T cell receptor beta chains from one sample, sequenced in a study of spatial heterogeneity in lung cancer. This sample's time point: sample taken at primary tumor resection. Whole RNA was taken from tumor, nontumor lung or frozen PBMC; it was then sequenced unsorted. TCRdb itself ran the 5' RACE reads through MiXCR, one entry per CDR3 protein. The sample holds approximately 11,000 distinct CDR3 sequences, roughly 6.4% seen once. The sequencing here drew on normal lung tissue next to the tumor, taken at surgery. The receptors were sampled from a male donor with early-stage non-small cell lung cancer.

Details on this clonotype: Within a library made for alpha chains, this beta chain is off target, and its count is uninformative. The V and J genes are TRBV7-2 and TRBJ1-5; D is unresolved. Deletions cut 3 bases from V and 0 bases from J, with 9 bases between. Germline-derived CDR1 and CDR2 are SGHTA and FQGNSA. The CDR3 runs 15 residues. CDR3 in DNA: TGTGCCAGCAGCTTTAAAACGGCTAGCAATCAGCCCCAGCATTTT. Translating gives CASSFKTASNQPQHF. The complete variable domain, with remaining parts taken from reference TRBV7-2 and TRBJ1-5, reads GAGVSQSPSNKVTEKGKDVELRCDPISGHTALYWYRQSLGQGLEFLIYFQGNSAPDKSGLPSDRFSAERTGGSVSTLTIQRTQQEDSAVYLCASSFKTASNQPQHFGDGTRLSIL.

This clonotype ranks as medium-sized (0.01 to 0.1%). Being off target in a library aimed at alpha chains, this beta chain has a size of little meaning. The chain couples TRBV7-9 to TRBJ1-2, with 7 bases that match TRBD1. Germline V lookup: CDR1 SEHNR, CDR2 FQNEAQ (reference sequence). Trimming cost V 2 bases and J 3 bases; bases outside gene matches: 6. This CDR3 is 15 amino acids long. The CDR3 loop reads CASSLTGTDYYGYTF. The CDR3 DNA reads as TGTGCCAGCAGCTTAACCGGGACAGACTACTATGGCTACACCTTC.

This clonotype was found many times. This beta chain appears as a stray read in a library generated for alpha chains; its size is not informative. The V gene is TRBV18, the J gene TRBJ2-7, with 8 bases that match TRBD1. CDR3 length: 13 residues. Germline values: CDR1 KGHSH, CDR2 LQKENI. The ends lost 0 bases at V and 11 bases at J; junction bases unmatched: 6. CDR3 loop: CASSPPAGGLEYF. The CDR3 DNA follows: TGTGCCAGCTCACCACCGGCAGGGGGCTTGGAGTACTTC.

This clonotype was observed a handful of times. The library was prepared for alpha chains; this beta chain is a stray read, so its frequency means little. The CDR3 protein is CSARLSNQPQHF. CDR3 in DNA: TGCAGTGCTAGACTTAGCAATCAGCCCCAGCATTTT. The rearrangement links TRBV20-1 to TRBJ1-5; D is ambiguous. Between the trimmed V and J ends, which lost 2 bases and 0 bases, there was a span of 2 bases. This CDR3 comprises 12 residues. Germline values: CDR1 DFQATT, CDR2 SNEGSKA (reference sequence).

This clonotype was observed many times. Since the library was made to target alpha chains, this beta chain is a stray read and its abundance is not meaningful. The chain employs TRBV13 and TRBJ2-3; 9 bases fit TRBD2. There are 16 residues in the CDR3. The V segment lost 5 bases and the J segment 4 bases; nucleotides outside the gene matches: 10. In germline, CDR1 is PRHDT, CDR2 FYEKMQ (reference sequence). CDR3 in amino acids: CASSPSTSGGPDTQYF. Written as DNA, the CDR3 is TGTGCCAGCAGCCCCTCGACTAGCGGTGGGCCAGATACGCAGTATTTT.

This clonotype was found a few times. The library was prepared for alpha chains; this beta chain is a stray read, so its frequency means little. The chain has TRBV7-6 and TRBJ2-3, with 13 bases identical to TRBD2. Germline CDR1 and CDR2: SGHVS and FNYEAQ. Trimming removed 4 bases from V and 5 bases from J; junction bases left unmatched: 6. CDR3 length: 16 amino acids. Here the CDR3 DNA reads TGTGCCAGCAGCTCCCAGGGACTAGCGGGGTTAGATACGCAGTATTTT. Amino acids: CASSSQGLAGLDTQYF.

This clonotype appeared a few times. This beta chain appears as a stray read in a library generated for alpha chains; its size is not informative. V and J are TRBV9 and TRBJ2-3; D is perhaps TRBD2 (6 bases). CDR3 length: 17 amino acids. Per germline, CDR1 SGDLS and CDR2 YYNGEE. The V gene lost 0 bases and the J gene lost 2 bases, with 16 bases spanning the gap. CDR3 in amino acids: CASSVGELAEPTDTQYF. The CDR3 DNA is TGTGCCAGCAGCGTAGGAGAGTTAGCGGAACCCACAGATACGCAGTATTTT. Full variable domain (remainder filled in from reference TRBV9 and TRBJ2-3): DSGVTQTPKHLITATGQRVTLRCSPRSGDLSVYWYQQSLDQGLQFLIQYYNGEERAKGNILERFSAQQFPDLHSELNLSSLELGDSALYFCASSVGELAEPTDTQYFGPGTRLTVL.

In its sample, this clonotype is medium-sized. A library prepared for alpha chains yielded this beta chain as an off-target read; its size is of little meaning. V is TRBV6-1 and J is TRBJ2-3, with 10 bases matching TRBD1. With 7 bases clipped from V and 2 bases from J, the junction kept 3 bases outside the gene matches. There are 14 residues in the CDR3. Germline CDR1 and CDR2: MNHNS and SASEGT. The CDR3 DNA reads TGTGCCAGCAACGACAGGGGGCCCACAGATACGCAGTATTTT. This sequence encodes CASNDRGPTDTQYF.